These 12 T cell receptor beta chains came from one sample sequenced in a study of T-cell memory formation after mild COVID-19 (dated by TCRdb to the early 2020s). Libraries were made using 5' RACE. Sequencing used an Illumina NovaSeq 6000. TCRdb reprocessing: public reads trimmed at Q25 with fastp, clones called with MiXCR, in-frame beta chains kept. Every entry covers one CDR3 protein and lists the most common genes and DNA from its rows. In this sample the table shows about half a million distinct CDR3 sequences, 15% to 20% of which occur a single time. The ten largest clones take up around 12% of the sample. Sequenced sample: PBMCs or a T cell subset sorted from them (not recorded which). These receptors were obtained from an adult woman who had mild COVID-19 (a few samples of this study predate the infection). The sample titles of this study are shuffled in the database, so cell type and time point are left out; the donor was told from shared clones.

The chain uses TRBV5-1 and TRBJ1-2, with D possibly being TRBD1 (5 bases). The V end lost 4 bases, the J end lost 4 bases, and 14 bases lay between the germline ends. The CDR3 contains 14 residues. The germline CDR1 and CDR2 sequences are SGHRS and YFSETQ. The CDR3 loop reads CASSASTVLYGYTF. CDR3 coding DNA: TGCGCCAGCAGCGCCTCGACAGTACTCTATGGCTACACCTTC. Combining the CDR3 with reference TRBV5-1 and TRBJ1-2 gives the whole variable domain KAGVTQTPRYLIKTRGQQVTLSCSPISGHRSVSWYQQTPGQGLQFLFEYFSETQRNKGNFPGRFSGRQFSNSRSEMNVSTLELGDSALYLCASSASTVLYGYTFGSGTRLTVV.

The V gene is TRBV30, the J gene TRBJ1-5, with 7 bases that match TRBD1. CDR1 GTSNPN and CDR2 SVGIG come from the germline V gene (reference sequence). The CDR3 is 13 residues long. Germline trimming cut 5 bases from V and 7 bases from J; bases unmatched to any gene: 8. The CDR3 DNA sequence: TGTGCCTGGGAGACAGGGTTAGGCCAGCCCCAGCATTTT. Translated, it gives CAWETGLGQPQHF.

This clonotype was detected many times. V and J are TRBV14 and TRBJ1-6, with D unclear. In germline, CDR1 is SGHDN, CDR2 FVKESK. The CDR3 length is 14 residues. With 1 base removed from V and 8 bases from J, the gap between germline ends came to 9 bases. The DNA for the CDR3 is TGTGCCAGCAGCCAAGGGAGGGAGTATTCACCCCTCCACTTT. It translates to CASSQGREYSPLHF.

The gene calls are TRBV7-6 and TRBJ1-6, with TRBD1 as a possible D gene (5 bases). Trimming shortened V by 4 bases and J by 10 bases, and 17 bases separated the two germline ends. Germline V gene lookup returns CDR1 SGHVS and CDR2 FNYEAQ. The length of the CDR3 is 15 residues. The CDR3 nucleotides read TGTGCCAGCAGCTCCACGTGGGGGTCTGGGTCACCCCTCCACTTT. Amino acids: CASSSTWGSGSPLHF.

The chain links TRBV20-1 to TRBJ1-2; D not resolved. V lost 2 bases, J lost 10 bases, and 8 bases lay in between. Germline V gene lookup returns CDR1 DFQATT and CDR2 SNEGSKA (reference sequence). CDR3 length: 10 amino acids. The CDR3 here is CSARNVLYTF. In nucleotides, the CDR3 is TGCAGTGCTAGAAACGTCCTCTACACCTTC.

This clonotype was detected many times. The V call is TRBV6-6, the J call TRBJ2-3; D might be TRBD1 or TRBD2, each matching 5 bases. The CDR3 has 16 amino acids. In germline, CDR1 is MNHNY, CDR2 SVGAGI (reference sequence). Trimming took 0 bases from V and 5 from J, leaving 15 bases between them. CDR3: CASSYSEGRRLDTQYF. CDR3 in DNA: TGTGCCAGCAGTTACTCTGAGGGGCGCAGGTTAGATACGCAGTATTTT.

The J gene is TRBJ1-3, the V gene TRBV5-1, with no clear D. The CDR3 has 10 residues. Germline-derived CDR1 and CDR2 are SGHRS and YFSETQ. Trimming removed 7 bases at V and 9 bases at J, with 8 bases between. DNA of the CDR3: TGCGCCAGCGTGTGGCGCACCATATATTTT. Residues: CASVWRTIYF.

This clonotype was seen ten or more times. V and J are TRBV29-1 and TRBJ1-4; D not resolved. CDR3 length: 13 amino acids. V dropped 6 bases and J dropped 5 bases, with 13 bases sitting between them. Germline CDR1 reads SQVTM; CDR2 reads ANQGSEA. The chain's CDR3 is CSVRGGSNEKLFF. The CDR3, as DNA: TGCAGCGTCCGGGGAGGGAGCAATGAAAAACTGTTTTTT.

This clonotype has a handful of counts. The chain uses TRBV5-1 and TRBJ2-2, with unresolved D. CDR3 length equals 13 residues. Between the trimmed V and J ends, which lost 1 base and 4 bases, there was a span of 5 bases. Germline CDR1 SGHRS, CDR2 YFSETQ. The CDR3 bases are TGCGCCAGCAGCTTGAGGATCACCGGGGAGCTGTTTTTT. Translating gives CASSLRITGELFF.

The gene calls are TRBV5-1 and TRBJ2-1; 10 positions match TRBD2. Germline loops: CDR1 SGHRS, CDR2 YFSETQ. This CDR3 is 16 amino acids long. With V trimmed by 4 bases and J by 7 bases, 11 bases remained unmatched. In DNA, the CDR3 is TGCGCCAGCAGCCGTCTGGGGACTAGCGTGAGGAATGAGCAGTTCTTC. Translating it yields CASSRLGTSVRNEQFF.

This clonotype was observed a few times. The V call is TRBV6-6, the J call TRBJ1-1, with 10 bases identical to TRBD1. CDR3 length equals 14 residues. CDR1 is MNHNY, CDR2 SVGAGI, per germline (reference sequence). V was pared by 6 bases and J by 5 bases, with 6 bases of the junction left unmatched. CDR3 loop: CASRLRDRGTEAFF. The DNA of the CDR3 is TGTGCCAGCAGACTCCGGGACAGGGGTACTGAAGCTTTCTTT.

The genes are TRBV7-3 and TRBJ2-3; TRBD1 is a possible D gene (5 bases). The CDR3 totals 14 residues. Germline V gene lookup returns CDR1 SGHTA and CDR2 FQGTGA. The V and J ends lost 5 bases and 6 bases respectively, with 15 bases between them. The CDR3 region is CASSLGHKGDTQYF. The CDR3 nucleotides read TGTGCCAGCAGCCTAGGGCACAAGGGGGATACGCAGTATTTT.